Following are 14 T cell receptor beta chains from one sample sequenced in a study of T cell responses to AZD1222 COVID-19 vaccine. Produced via immunoSEQ multiplex PCR; TCRdb's table is partial and in-frame only. This table holds about 130,000 clones, 89% found once. Specimen: peripheral blood, collected 28 days after the second AZD1222 dose. Receptors originate from an adult who received the AZD1222 COVID-19 vaccine.

This CDR3 reads CASSFWRERGNEQFF. The DNA of the CDR3 is TGCGCCAGCAGCTTCTGGCGGGAGAGAGGGAATGAGCAGTTCTTC. The chain is built from TRBV5-1 and TRBJ2-1; 7 bases agree with TRBD2. The CDR3 is made up of 15 amino acids. Germline CDR1 and CDR2: SGHRS and YFSETQ. The V and J ends lost 2 bases and 7 bases, in that order; junction bases with no gene match: 9.

This chain uses TRBV30 with TRBJ1-1; the D is unclear. The ends were cut back, 4 bases at V and 8 bases at J, with 14 bases in the middle. CDR3 length: 12 amino acids. The germline V gene has CDR1 GTSNPN and CDR2 SVGIG (reference sequence). CDR3 DNA: TGTGCCTGGACCTTCATGAACGGGGAAGCTTTCTTT. Translated: CAWTFMNGEAFF.

The chain joins TRBV5-4 to TRBJ1-2; D is uncertain. V dropped 0 bases and J dropped 11 bases, with 8 bases sitting between them. Germline CDR1 and CDR2: SGHNT and YYREEE (reference sequence). The CDR3 is made up of 11 amino acids. CDR3: CASSLGGFYTF. The CDR3 nucleotides read TGTGCCAGCAGCTTGGGGGGTTTTTACACCTTC. The whole variable domain, filled in from reference TRBV5-4 and TRBJ1-2, reads ETGVTQSPTHLIKTRGQQVTLRCSSQSGHNTVSWYQQALGQGPQFIFQYYREEENGRGNFPPRFSGLQFPNYSSELNVNALELDDSALYLCASSLGGFYTFGSGTRLTVV.

The chain joins TRBV4-1 to TRBJ2-5, with TRBD2 matching 15 bases. CDR3 length: 19 amino acids. The V gene end was trimmed by 3 bases and the J gene end by 2 bases; junction bases not matched to a gene: 10. In germline, CDR1 is MGHRA, CDR2 YSYEKL. CDR3 DNA: TGCGCCAGCAGCCACCCAGGACTAGCGGGAGGGCCTTCTCAAGAGACCCAGTACTTC. Encoded protein: CASSHPGLAGGPSQETQYF.

V gene TRBV19 combines with J gene TRBJ1-5; 9 bases agree with TRBD1. The CDR3 consists of 16 residues. Germline values: CDR1 LNHDA, CDR2 SQIVND (reference sequence). V gave up 6 bases and J gave up 7 bases; unmatched junction bases: 13. Written as DNA, the CDR3 is TGTGCCAGTAGCAGAACAGGGGGCGCGGAGGCCCAGCCCCAGCATTTT. Its protein is CASSRTGGAEAQPQHF.

This chain connects TRBV12-3 or TRBV12-4 to TRBJ2-7; D is perhaps TRBD1 (5 bases). The CDR3 contains 13 residues. V was trimmed by 5 bases and J by 3 bases, leaving 11 bases between them. The CDR3 protein is CASSLRTIYEQYF. In DNA, the CDR3 is TGTGCCAGCAGTCTCCGGACAATCTACGAGCAGTACTTC.

The chain employs TRBV19 and TRBJ2-2, with D unresolved. CDR1 LNHDA and CDR2 SQIVND come from the germline V gene (reference sequence). Deletions cut 1 base from V and 1 base from J, with 4 bases between. The CDR3 covers 14 residues. CDR3 in DNA: TGTGCCAGTAGTATAGGGGGGAACACCGGGGAGCTGTTTTTT. It is translated as CASSIGGNTGELFF.

This clone was seen only once. The chain is built from TRBV21-1 and TRBJ2-7; TRBD2 is the table's D call and was not checked against the DNA. TRBV21-1 is a pseudogene segment. This CDR3 has 15 residues. The CDR3 DNA reads TGTGCCAGCAGCAAAAGACTAGCGGACCTCTACGAGCAGTACTTC. Its protein is CASSKRLADLYEQYF.

The chain has TRBV6-5 and TRBJ1-3; 7 bases are shared with TRBD1. This CDR3 comprises 14 residues. CDR1 and CDR2 from the germline V gene are MNHEY and SVGAGI. J gave up 4 bases and V 6 bases, and 6 bases lay outside the gene matches. The CDR3 nucleotides are TGTGCCAGCAGATCGGGACAGAGGGGAAACACCATATATTTT. Translation: CASRSGQRGNTIYF.

The chain couples TRBV19 to TRBJ2-7; a possible D gene is TRBD1 (5 bases). V lost 3 bases and J 7 bases, leaving 16 bases between the germline ends. Germline assignment: CDR1 LNHDA and CDR2 SQIVND (reference sequence). The CDR3 is 14 amino acids. CDR3 nucleotide sequence: TGTGCCAGTAGTATCTCTCCAGGGTCTGAAGAGCAGTACTTC. This gives the protein CASSISPGSEEQYF.

The chain links TRBV2 to TRBJ2-5, with D tentatively TRBD1 (9 bases). Germline V CDR1 and CDR2: SNHLY, FYNNEI. V gave up 6 bases and J gave up 2 bases, with 16 bases separating them. This CDR3 is built from 15 residues. The CDR3, as DNA: TGTGCCAGCAGCCGGGAGGGGACAGGGCAAGAGACCCAGTACTTC. This encodes CASSREGTGQETQYF. The full variable domain, in which reference TRBV2 and TRBJ2-5 provide the parts outside the CDR3, is EPEVTQTPSHQVTQMGQEVILRCVPISNHLYFYWYRQILGQKVEFLVSFYNNEISEKSEIFDDQFSVERPDGSNFTLKIRSTKLEDSAMYFCASSREGTGQETQYFGPGTRLLVL.

The chain carries TRBV7-9 and TRBJ1-5, with unresolved D. Trimming cost V 2 bases and J 6 bases, with 8 bases left between them. Germline CDR1 is SEHNR and CDR2 is FQNEAQ (reference sequence). The CDR3 totals 13 residues. The CDR3 protein is CASSLNLGQPQHF. The CDR3 DNA is TGTGCCAGCAGCTTAAATCTAGGTCAGCCCCAGCATTTT.

This sequence joins TRBV10-2 and TRBJ1-1; D might be TRBD1 (6 bases). CDR1 and CDR2 from the germline V gene are WSHSY and SAAADI. V was trimmed by 7 bases and J by 4 bases, leaving 16 bases between them. CDR3 size: 14 residues. The CDR3 loop reads CASTLGGGLTEAFF. The CDR3 DNA sequence: TGCGCCAGCACCCTGGGCGGGGGCCTCACTGAAGCTTTCTTT.

In nucleotides, the CDR3 is TGTGCCAGTACTCGACTAGCGGGGGCCGGGGAGCTGTTTTTT. Protein sequence: CASTRLAGAGELFF. V and J are TRBV19 and TRBJ2-2, with 12 positions matching TRBD2. The length of the CDR3 is 14 residues. Germline V CDR1 and CDR2: LNHDA, SQIVND (reference sequence). The V segment lost 7 bases and the J segment 6 bases; nucleotides outside the gene matches: 3.